This T cell receptor (beta chain) was captured by sequencing in a study of T cell repertoires in cytomegalovirus infection. The sample holds a few counts of this clonotype. The trim removed 5 bases at V and 1 base at J, leaving 5 bases unmatched. The CDR3 runs to 15 residues. The germline CDR1 and CDR2 sequences are SGHTA and FQGNSA. TCRdb fed the reads into MiXCR, producing one record per CDR3 protein. Of roughly 180,000 distinct CDR3 sequences listed, about 17% were seen once; the top ten hold about 25%. The sequence derives from a human donor in good health (CMV status not recorded). Some clones in this sample may be carry-over from other donors' samples. J is TRBJ2-4 and V is TRBV7-2; 7 bases agree with TRBD1. Sequencing was done on a sample of CD8+ T cells from PBMCs. The CDR3 here is CASSPSGQAKNIQYF. CDR3 sequence (DNA): TGTGCCAGCAGCCCATCGGGACAGGCCAAAAACATTCAGTACTTC.